The text below deals with one TCR beta chain. Its specificity is unknown. This sample is drawn from a study of shared clonotypes between healthy human individuals. On the study more broadly: Each donor contributed plates that comprised three CD4 naive, three CD4 memory, two CD8 naive and one CD8 memory.

Naive CD8 populations comprised CD45RO-negative cells positively selected for CCR7, excluding terminally differentiated effector memory CD45RA+ cells. Researchers divided each subset's genomic DNA evenly across several immunoSEQ plates. Clones were sequenced by immunoSEQ multiplex PCR, and TCRdb holds only the in-frame ones, with some missing. The table lists 660,000 or so clones, roughly 95% of them singletons. General study points: Relative to their counterparts shared across all four donors, non-shared clonotypes exhibited diminished generation probabilities.

CDR1 and CDR2 from the germline V gene are MDHEN and SYDVKM. The CDR3 has 13 amino acids. V lost 5 bases to trimming and J lost 3 bases, with 9 bases between them. The V and J genes are TRBV28 and TRBJ2-3; D gene ambiguous. The sequenced sample was naive CD8+ T cells sorted from blood. This receptor was taken from a woman in her twenties or thirties in good health. Here the CDR3 DNA reads TGTGCCAGCAGTAATGCGGATACAGATACGCAGTATTTT. It encodes CASSNADTDTQYF.